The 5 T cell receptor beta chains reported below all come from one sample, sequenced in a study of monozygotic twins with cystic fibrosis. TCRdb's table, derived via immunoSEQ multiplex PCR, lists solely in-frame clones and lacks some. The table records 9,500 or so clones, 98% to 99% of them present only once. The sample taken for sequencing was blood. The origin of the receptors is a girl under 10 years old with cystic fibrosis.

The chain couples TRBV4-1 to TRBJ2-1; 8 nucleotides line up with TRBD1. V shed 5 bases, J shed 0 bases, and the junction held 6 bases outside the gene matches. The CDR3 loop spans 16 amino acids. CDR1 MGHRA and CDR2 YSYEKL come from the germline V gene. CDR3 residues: CASSSRGPSSYNEQFF. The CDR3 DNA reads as TGCGCCAGCAGCAGCAGGGGGCCAAGCTCCTACAATGAGCAGTTCTTC.

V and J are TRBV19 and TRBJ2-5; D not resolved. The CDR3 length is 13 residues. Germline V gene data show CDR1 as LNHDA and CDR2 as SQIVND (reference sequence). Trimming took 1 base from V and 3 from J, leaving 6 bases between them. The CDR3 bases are TGTGCCAGTAGTATAGGGGTGAAAGAGACCCAGTACTTC. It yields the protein CASSIGVKETQYF.

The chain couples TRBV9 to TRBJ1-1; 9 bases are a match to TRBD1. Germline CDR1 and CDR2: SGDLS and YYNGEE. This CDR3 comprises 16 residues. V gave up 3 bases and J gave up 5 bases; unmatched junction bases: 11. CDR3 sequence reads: CASSDYRGLRVTEAFF. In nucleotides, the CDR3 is TGTGCCAGCAGCGACTACAGGGGGCTGAGGGTGACTGAAGCTTTCTTT.

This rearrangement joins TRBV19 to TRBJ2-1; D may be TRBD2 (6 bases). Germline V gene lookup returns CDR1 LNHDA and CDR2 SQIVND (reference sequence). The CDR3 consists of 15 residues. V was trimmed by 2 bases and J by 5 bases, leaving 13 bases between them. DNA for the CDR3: TGTGCCAGTAGTATAATGGGTTGGGGGGACAATGAGCAGTTCTTC. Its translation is CASSIMGWGDNEQFF. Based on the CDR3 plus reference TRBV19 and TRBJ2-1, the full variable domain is DGGITQSPKYLFRKEGQNVTLSCEQNLNHDAMYWYRQDPGQGLRLIYYSQIVNDFQKGDIAEGYSVSREKKESFPLTVTSAQKNPTAFYLCASSIMGWGDNEQFFGPGTRLTVL.

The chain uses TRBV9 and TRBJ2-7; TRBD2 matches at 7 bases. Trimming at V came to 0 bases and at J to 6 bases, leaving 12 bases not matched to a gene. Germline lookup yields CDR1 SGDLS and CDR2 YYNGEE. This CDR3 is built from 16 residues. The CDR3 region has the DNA TGTGCCAGCAGCGTAGATTGGGGGGGAGCCCTCATCGAGCAGTACTTC. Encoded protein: CASSVDWGGALIEQYF. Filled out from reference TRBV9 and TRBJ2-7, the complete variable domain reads DSGVTQTPKHLITATGQRVTLRCSPRSGDLSVYWYQQSLDQGLQFLIQYYNGEERAKGNILERFSAQQFPDLHSELNLSSLELGDSALYFCASSVDWGGALIEQYFGPGTRLTVT.